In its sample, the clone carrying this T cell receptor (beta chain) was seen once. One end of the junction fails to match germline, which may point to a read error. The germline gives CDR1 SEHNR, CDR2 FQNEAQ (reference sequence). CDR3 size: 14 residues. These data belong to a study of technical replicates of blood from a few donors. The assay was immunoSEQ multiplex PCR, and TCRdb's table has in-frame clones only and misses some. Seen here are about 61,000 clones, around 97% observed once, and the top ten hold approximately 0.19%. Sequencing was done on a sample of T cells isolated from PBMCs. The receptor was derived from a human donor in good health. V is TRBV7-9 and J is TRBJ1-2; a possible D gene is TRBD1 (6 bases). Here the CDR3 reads CASSPTEQGRSVSF. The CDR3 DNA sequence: TGTGCCAGCAGCCCAACGGAACAGGGACGTTCCGTTTCCTTC.